The clone carrying this T cell receptor (beta chain) was counted only a few times. These data are taken from a study of T cells in tumors after PD-1 blockade. V was clipped by 5 bases and J by 8 bases; unmatched bases: 4. Germline CDR1 is LNHDA and CDR2 is SQIVND (reference sequence). This CDR3 has 14 amino acids. Data came from immunoSEQ multiplex PCR; TCRdb stores just in-frame clones and leaves some out. The sample has about 12,000 clones, approximately 63% seen once. The V and J genes are TRBV19 and TRBJ1-6; 9 bases map to TRBD1. The sequencing here drew on tumor tissue, taken before anti-PD-1 treatment. The receptor was derived from a human donor with basal cell carcinoma. CDR3 in DNA: TGTGCCAGTAGTGGACAGGGGTTCCATTCACCCCTCCACTTT. Its protein product is CASSGQGFHSPLHF. The full variable domain, with the rest looked up from reference TRBV19 and TRBJ1-6, is DGGITQSPKYLFRKEGQNVTLSCEQNLNHDAMYWYRQDPGQGLRLIYYSQIVNDFQKGDIAEGYSVSREKKESFPLTVTSAQKNPTAFYLCASSGQGFHSPLHFGNGTRLTVT.